This T cell receptor (beta chain) was found in a study of response to subunit inactivated influenza vaccine. With V trimmed by 7 bases and J by 5 bases, 6 bases remained unmatched. Germline CDR1 SGHVS, CDR2 FNYEAQ. The CDR3 covers 13 residues. Via MiXCR, TCRdb re-called the RT-PCR reads, giving one row per CDR3 protein. The sample has about 540,000 distinct CDR3 sequences, 14% seen once. The sample in question was PBMCs from blood, obtained 12 days after vaccination. The sequence was obtained from a man aged 45-65 years who received an inactivated influenza vaccine. The chain has TRBV7-6 and TRBJ2-5; the match to TRBD2 covers 8 bases. CDR3 region: CASTGLAGETQYF. CDR3 coding DNA: TGTGCCAGCACCGGACTAGCCGGTGAGACCCAGTACTTC.